These T cell receptor beta chains were read from a single sample in a study of cytomegalovirus exposure and HLA in healthy donors. Here immunoSEQ multiplex PCR was the method, and the copy in TCRdb shows in-frame clones only, minus some. In the table there are tens of thousands of clones, 60% to 65% of which are singletons. The sample comprised PBMCs. The receptors originated from a human donor in good health. The CDR3 runs from the conserved cysteine through the conserved F or W. The D gene is left open where the match is weak. The size entry is marked missing in some rows and otherwise reads once, few, many or a size class.

d_gene	v_gene	abundance	j_gene	CDR3aa	CDR3nt
TRBD2	TRBV7-9	.	TRBJ2-5	CASSSLADQETQYF	TGTGCCAGCAGTTCCCTAGCGGACCAAGAGACCCAGTACTTC
TRBD2	TRBV7-2	.	TRBJ2-1	CASSLGSGFGWDEQFF	TGTGCCAGCAGCTTAGGTAGCGGGTTTGGCTGGGATGAGCAGTTCTTC
TRBD1	TRBV4-2	.	TRBJ2-7	CASSPKTGGDEQYF	TGTGCCAGCAGCCCCAAGACAGGGGGCGACGAGCAGTACTTC
TRBD2	TRBV7-2	.	TRBJ2-1	CASRTRLAGGVNEQFF	TGTGCCAGCAGGACACGACTAGCGGGGGGGGTAAATGAGCAGTTCTTC
TRBD1	TRBV4-1	.	TRBJ1-3	CASSPGQGEGYTIYF	TGCGCCAGCAGCCCCGGACAGGGTGAGGGGTACACCATATATTTT
.	TRBV5-5	.	TRBJ1-5	CASSRAYSNQPQHF	TGTGCCAGCAGTCGAGCCTATAGCAATCAGCCCCAGCATTTT
TRBD1	TRBV29-1	once	TRBJ1-5	CSAATGEGNQPQHF	TGCAGCGCCGCAACAGGGGAGGGCAATCAGCCCCAGCATTTT
TRBD2	TRBV19	.	TRBJ2-3	CASSIQSGGDIYF	TGTGCCAGTAGTATCCAGAGCGGGGGGGATATCTATTTT
.	TRBV27	few	TRBJ2-7	CASTLGPGAREQYF	TGTGCCAGCACTCTGGGGCCAGGGGCTAGAGAGCAGTACTTC
TRBD2	TRBV19	.	TRBJ2-3	CASKLAGASYTDTQYF	TGTGCCAGTAAACTAGCGGGGGCCTCTTACACAGATACGCAGTATTTT
TRBD1	TRBV7-9	few	TRBJ1-5	CASTTGGTGPQHF	TGTGCCAGCACTACAGGGGGAACGGGGCCCCAGCATTTT
TRBD1	TRBV2	.	TRBJ2-1	CASSEGRGRFNEQFF	TGTGCCAGCAGTGAGGGCAGGGGGCGTTTCAATGAGCAGTTCTTC
.	TRBV11-2	few	TRBJ1-2	CASSTNRRGGYTF	TGTGCCAGCAGTACAAACCGGAGGGGTGGCTACACCTTC
.	TRBV7-9	.	TRBJ2-1	CASSFHRPGGEQFF	TGTGCCAGCAGCTTTCACCGACCCGGCGGTGAGCAGTTCTTC
TRBD1	TRBV4-3	.	TRBJ1-4	CASSTRTGWHEKLFF	TGCGCCAGCAGCACTCGGACAGGGTGGCATGAAAAACTGTTTTTT
.	TRBV11-2	.	TRBJ1-5	CASSLEAEAYSNQPQHF	TGTGCCAGCAGCTTAGAGGCAGAGGCTTATAGCAATCAGCCCCAGCATTTT
.	TRBV5-1	once	TRBJ2-5	CASSFNVHLGQTQYF	TGCGCCAGCAGCTTTAACGTCCACCTGGGCCAGACCCAGTACTTC
.	TRBV7-9	.	TRBJ1-4	CASSESIATNEKLFF	TGTGCCAGCAGCGAATCTATCGCAACTAATGAAAAACTGTTTTTT
.	TRBV30	few	TRBJ2-1	CAWNADSYNEQFF	TGTGCCTGGAACGCGGACAGCTACAATGAGCAGTTCTTC
.	TRBV12-5	.	TRBJ2-2	CTSAHRQGIYTGELFF	TGTACTAGTGCCCACCGGCAGGGTATTTACACCGGGGAGCTGTTTTTT
.	TRBV29-1	.	TRBJ1-4	CSVDRAGVGEKLFF	TGCAGCGTTGATCGTGCAGGGGTGGGAGAAAAACTGTTTTTT
.	TRBV7-2	.	TRBJ1-1	CASSSPNLHSGAAAFF	TGTGCCAGCAGCTCTCCGAATCTGCATAGTGGGGCGGCAGCTTTCTTT
.	TRBV5-1	once	TRBJ2-7	CASSLAGAPTYEQYF	TGCGCCAGCAGCTTAGCTGGGGCCCCCACCTACGAGCAGTACTTC
TRBD1	TRBV7-8	.	TRBJ1-5	CASSLGTGNQPQHF	TGTGCCAGCAGCCTCGGGACAGGGAATCAGCCCCAGCATTTT
.	TRBV7-7	.	TRBJ1-1	CASSFHLNTEAFF	TGTGCTAGCAGCTTTCACTTGAACACTGAAGCTTTCTTT
.	TRBV7-8	.	TRBJ1-2	CASSLDSYGYTF	TGTGCCAGCAGCTTAGACAGCTATGGCTACACCTTC
TRBD2	TRBV18	.	TRBJ2-5	CASSQPGLAGETQYF	TGTGCCAGCTCACAACCGGGACTAGCGGGGGAGACCCAGTACTTC
TRBD1	TRBV5-1	.	TRBJ2-7	CASSLGTGGNEQYF	TGCGCCAGCAGCTTAGGGACAGGTGGCAACGAGCAGTACTTC
.	TRBV2	.	TRBJ2-7	CASGGSAYEQYF	TGTGCCAGCGGTGGATCGGCCTACGAGCAGTACTTC
.	TRBV7-3	.	TRBJ2-1	CASSSSPINEQFF	TGTGCCAGCAGCTCCAGTCCCATCAATGAGCAGTTCTTC
TRBD1	TRBV19	.	TRBJ2-5	CASSIGQGDTQYF	TGTGCCAGTAGTATAGGACAGGGGGATACCCAGTACTTC
.	TRBV20-1	.	TRBJ1-1	CTVGIGQQAFF	TGCACCGTGGGGATCGGACAGCAAGCTTTCTTT
TRBD2	TRBV5-1	.	TRBJ2-7	CASSLVLAGSYEQYF	TGCGCCAGCAGCTTGGTACTAGCGGGCTCCTACGAGCAGTACTTC
TRBD2	TRBV7-2	once	TRBJ2-3	CASSPLGGFRTDTQYF	TGTGCCAGCAGCCCCTTGGGGGGGTTCCGCACAGATACGCAGTATTTT
TRBD1	TRBV10-1	.	TRBJ1-5	CAGDRDRGRRRSPQPQHF	TGCGCCGGAGACAGGGACAGGGGGCGCCGGCGCAGTCCTCAGCCCCAGCATTTT
TRBD1	TRBV27	few	TRBJ1-5	CASRRGTVRNQPQHF	TGTGCCAGCAGACGTGGGACAGTACGGAATCAGCCCCAGCATTTT
TRBD1	TRBV18	.	TRBJ2-1	CASSPTGYNEQFF	TGTGCCAGCTCACCGACAGGGTACAATGAGCAGTTCTTC